This TCR beta chain was captured in a study of blood T cell repertoires in COVID-19. Study background: The United States, Italy and Spain supplied acute and convalescent COVID-19 samples. PBMCs, B-cell-depleted T cells, or T cells provided the cDNA or gDNA that made up the material.

CDR1 is SGHTA and CDR2 is FQGNSA in the germline V gene. The CDR3 spans 16 residues. Trimming left V 5 bases short and J 1 base short, with 17 bases between. As processed by the authors: Counts of nucleated cells, estimated from reference gene primer amplification, were obtained. Profiling relied on immunoSEQ multiplex PCR, and the TCRdb table lists in-frame clones only, not all of them. That table is the source of V, J and clone size, and D and trimming were worked out from the DNA. The sample holds 310,000 or so clones; approximately 83% are singletons and the top ten take less than 2.5%. The source of this sequence is a woman in her 30s who had recovered from COVID-19. The sequencing sample was made of peripheral blood. The chain has TRBV7-2 and TRBJ2-5, with a weak D call TRBD2 (5 bases). The CDR3 DNA is TGTGCCAGCAGCCTTGTTTTAGCGCCCATCCAAGAGACCCAGTACTTC. This codes for CASSLVLAPIQETQYF.